This T cell receptor (beta chain) appears in the sequencing data of a study of monozygotic twins with inflammatory bowel disease. Study-wide findings and caveats: Variability in patient repertoires may have come partly from differing immunosuppressive treatments.

TCRdb re-called the 5' RACE reads and catalogs CDR3 proteins one per entry, DNA excluded. This sample contains about 210,000 distinct CDR3 sequences. Comment on this clonotype: Its antigen is not identified.

The sequencing input was blood. The receptor was derived from a human donor with ulcerative colitis or Crohn's disease, or a healthy co-twin of an affected twin (not recorded which).

The CDR3 loop reads CASRRDMFNQPQHF. The J gene is TRBJ1-5, the V gene TRBV19. This CDR3 region has 14 residues. Germline assignment: CDR1 LNHDA and CDR2 SQIVND (reference sequence). Variable domain in full (rest from reference TRBV19 and TRBJ1-5): DGGITQSPKYLFRKEGQNVTLSCEQNLNHDAMYWYRQDPGQGLRLIYYSQIVNDFQKGDIAEGYSVSREKKESFPLTVTSAQKNPTAFYLCASRRDMFNQPQHFGDGTRLSIL.